These 14 T cell receptor beta chains share one sample of origin, sequenced in a study of control samples from healthy donors and cancer patients. Clones were read by immunoSEQ multiplex PCR, and TCRdb kept only the in-frame ones, dropping some. This sample carries about 130,000 clones, about 88% of them seen once, and the ten largest clones take around 1.7%. Sequenced input: blood. Receptor source: a young man in good health.

J is TRBJ1-1 and V is TRBV28; no firm D call. V lost 3 bases to trimming and J lost 4 bases, with 12 bases between them. The CDR3 contains 14 residues. The germline V gene encodes CDR1 MDHEN and CDR2 SYDVKM. CDR3: CASSLLRTVTEAFF. CDR3 bases: TGTGCCAGCAGTTTGTTGCGAACTGTCACTGAAGCTTTCTTT.

This chain connects TRBV5-6 to TRBJ1-5; 9 nucleotides match TRBD1. The germline gives CDR1 SGHDT, CDR2 YYEEEE. The CDR3 length is 16 residues. With 5 bases clipped from V and 7 bases from J, the junction kept 13 bases outside the gene matches. The CDR3: CASSSAGQGYSQPQHF. The DNA of the CDR3 is TGTGCCAGCAGTAGTGCGGGACAGGGCTATTCGCAGCCCCAGCATTTT.

The chain joins TRBV11-2 to TRBJ2-5; D is perhaps TRBD2 (5 bases). Germline assignment: CDR1 SGHAT and CDR2 FQNNGV. V lost 0 bases to trimming and J lost 5 bases, with 13 bases between them. This CDR3 is built from 15 residues. The chain's CDR3 is CASSLDWPRGETQYF. The CDR3 region has the DNA TGTGCCAGCAGCTTAGATTGGCCCAGAGGGGAGACCCAGTACTTC.

The CDR3 reads CASSYTGDSEAFF. The CDR3 DNA sequence: TGTGCCAGCAGTTATACAGGGGACTCTGAAGCTTTCTTT. The chain links TRBV7-2 to TRBJ1-1, with 7 bases matching TRBD1. The CDR3 runs to 13 residues. CDR1 and CDR2 from the germline V gene are SGHTA and FQGNSA. The junction had 7 bases not matched to a gene; V was cut back by 6 bases and J by 6 bases.

The chain uses TRBV24-1 and TRBJ2-5, with 9 positions matching TRBD1. The CDR3 is made up of 17 amino acids. V shed 1 base and J 3 bases; nucleotides not matched to a gene: 8. Germline CDR1 KGHDR, CDR2 SFDVKD. In DNA, the CDR3 is TGTGCCACCAGTGATTTTAAACAGGGGGCCGATAAAGAGACCCAGTACTTC. Its translation: CATSDFKQGADKETQYF.

The chain has TRBV5-1 and TRBJ2-1; D perhaps matches TRBD2 (5 bases). The CDR3 length is 15 residues. Germline loops: CDR1 SGHRS, CDR2 YFSETQ. V shed 4 bases and J shed 0 bases, with 11 bases lying between them. In DNA form, the CDR3 reads TGCGCCAGCAGCCACGGCCGGGGCTCCTACAATGAGCAGTTCTTC. This sequence encodes CASSHGRGSYNEQFF.

CDR3 DNA sequence: TGTGCCAGCAGTCCCCCAGGGGGAGTTCAAGGGACCGGCTACACCTTC. It is translated as CASSPPGGVQGTGYTF. The chain has TRBV28 and TRBJ1-2; 7 positions match TRBD1. J gave up 8 bases and V 5 bases, and 17 bases lay outside the gene matches. Germline V gene lookup returns CDR1 MDHEN and CDR2 SYDVKM. This CDR3 comprises 16 residues.

This clone appeared a single time. The chain employs TRBV2 and TRBJ1-3; the match to TRBD1 covers 8 bases. This CDR3 is built from 16 residues. Germline values: CDR1 SNHLY, CDR2 FYNNEI. V lost 7 bases and J lost 0; bases outside the gene matches: 8. The CDR3 nucleotides read TGTGCCAGCAAGGGACAGGACCTAGACTCTGGAAACACCATATATTTT. It codes for CASKGQDLDSGNTIYF. Full variable domain (missing parts from reference TRBV2 and TRBJ1-3): EPEVTQTPSHQVTQMGQEVILRCVPISNHLYFYWYRQILGQKVEFLVSFYNNEISEKSEIFDDQFSVERPDGSNFTLKIRSTKLEDSAMYFCASKGQDLDSGNTIYFGEGSWLTVV.

V is TRBV27 and J is TRBJ2-1, with D tentatively TRBD2 (6 bases). The CDR3 has 14 amino acids. Germline loops: CDR1 MNHEY, CDR2 SMNVEV (reference sequence). V was trimmed by 5 bases and J by 6 bases, leaving 14 bases between them. The DNA for the CDR3 is TGTGCCAGCAGTCCCCGGAAAGCGGGCAATGAGCAGTTCTTC. Translated, it gives CASSPRKAGNEQFF.

This rearrangement joins TRBV6-2 or TRBV6-3 to TRBJ2-7; no definite D call. V lost 2 bases and J lost 1, with 9 bases in between. The germline V gene encodes CDR1 MNHEY and CDR2 SVGEGT. This CDR3 spans 14 amino acids. The CDR3 nucleotides are TGTGCCAGCAGTTACCCCGGGTTATCCTACGAGCAGTACTTC. It translates to CASSYPGLSYEQYF.

V and J are TRBV7-9 and TRBJ2-7; D is undetermined. V was trimmed by 9 bases and J by 2 bases, leaving 14 bases between them. CDR3 size: 13 residues. From germline, CDR1 is SEHNR and CDR2 FQNEAQ (reference sequence). As DNA, the CDR3 is TGTGCCAGTGTCGGCGCAGAGACCTACGAGCAGTACTTC. Translated: CASVGAETYEQYF.

This chain connects TRBV6-2 or TRBV6-3 to TRBJ2-3, with D hard to call. There are 12 residues in the CDR3. Per the germline V gene, CDR1 is MNHEY and CDR2 is SVGEGT. Between the trimmed V and J ends, which lost 5 bases and 6 bases, there was a span of 9 bases. DNA of the CDR3: TGTGCCAGCAGTCGTTTTAGGGATACGCAGTATTTT. This sequence encodes CASSRFRDTQYF.

The rearrangement joins TRBV19 to TRBJ1-1; 10 positions match TRBD1. CDR1 is LNHDA and CDR2 is SQIVND in the germline V gene (reference sequence). The CDR3 runs 16 residues. The V and J ends lost 3 bases and 5 bases, in that order; junction bases with no gene match: 9. CDR3: CASSMIAGTGVTEAFF. CDR3 nucleotide sequence: TGTGCCAGTAGTATGATAGCCGGGACAGGGGTAACTGAAGCTTTCTTT.

V gene TRBV7-2 combines with J gene TRBJ2-7; maybe TRBD2 (7 bases). The CDR3 sequence is 11 residues long. V gave up 6 bases and J gave up 13 bases, with 16 bases separating them. Germline CDR1 and CDR2: SGHTA and FQGNSA. The DNA of the CDR3 is TGTGCCAGCAGTCAAGGGGGGGAGGGCTACTTC. Translating gives CASSQGGEGYF.